This T cell receptor beta chain derives from a study of T cells in Graves' hyperthyroidism and ophthalmopathy (dated by TCRdb to between 2018 and 2020). A note on the overall study: Peripheral blood was collected at initial diagnosis, before any treatment. A discovery cohort of about a hundred patients, 43 with Graves' ophthalmopathy and approximately 60 with stable Graves' hyperthyroidism, was used to find distinguishing TCR V-J signatures. According to the paper, TCR Vbeta CDR3 sequencing was carried out on roughly 130 peripheral blood samples, which came from 40 to 45 ophthalmopathy, 75 to 80 hyperthyroidism and roughly 17 progressor patients. Prospective prediction of ophthalmopathy was tested in an independent validation cohort consisting of some 19 hyperthyroidism patients and some 16 patients who later progressed to ophthalmopathy. In roughly six Graves' hyperthyroidism patients, the study also compared T-cell repertoires from thyroid tissue with T-cell repertoires from blood. After blood sampling, hyperthyroidism patients were treated with methimazole at a starting dose of 30 mg daily, and ophthalmopathy patients were treated with high-dose intravenous methylprednisolone. The roughly 91 discovery patients were randomly divided into training and test sets at a 7:3 ratio.

The germline V gene encodes CDR1 SGHVS and CDR2 FQNEAQ. The CDR3, from cysteine to phenylalanine, totals 15 residues. Solely the CDR3 DNA is kept, with 45 bases framed from the first base. The trim is 5 bases for V and 1 base for J, with a gap of 9 bases between the germline ends. This clonotype was detected many times. The antigen it binds to is not known. Base quality data are lacking; no much larger clone is found one base away. Ophthalmopathy patients had moderately to severely active disease, with a Clinical Activity Score of 3 or more, a NOSPECS grade of 4 or more, and a disease duration of less than 3 months. Exclusion was applied to patients with uncontrolled infections, other autoimmune diseases, pregnancy or lactation. Diagnoses relied on clinical symptoms, serum thyroxine and TRAb, thyroid ultrasound and orbital computed tomography. Ficoll-Paque density gradient centrifugation was used to isolate PBMCs from around 10 ml of fresh peripheral blood. Total RNA was extracted with Trizol reagent, and quality was checked on an Agilent 2100 Bioanalyzer.

The TCR beta CDR3 regions were amplified from the RNA transcripts. A first-round RT-PCR of the TCR CDR3 used the HTBI primer set with the Qiagen OneStep RT-PCR kit. The libraries were constructed in a second round of multiplex PCR and then size-selected and purified. Libraries were sequenced paired-end with 100 bp reads on an Illumina HiSeq2000. Under the source paper's analysis protocol: SOAPnuke was used to process the raw data, removing reads that contained adapters or uncalled bases, had a mean Phred below 15, or lacked an exact match to the constant primer or identifier. High-quality paired reads were merged using COPE v1.2.5, and each unique nucleotide sequence was defined as a clonotype. MiTCR v1.1 was used to align the clonotypes against IMGT TRBV, TRBD and TRBJ reference segments. The analysis was restricted to V-J combinations with a frequency above 0.0001, which together covered 99% to 99.2% of the repertoires. A TCS score was defined as the ratio between F50 (clonal expansion) and ExV (chaos), using BLOSUM62-based TCRdist between CDR3 peptides within each V-J. Welch's t-statistics and random forest reduced 500 to 550 V-J features to 10 to 15, which were used in a naive Bayes classifier (R e1071). TCRdb reprocessing: public reads trimmed at Q25 with fastp, clones called with MiXCR, in-frame beta chains kept. Under each unique CDR3 protein, matching rows form one entry showing the most common genes and DNA. V and J calls and clone size were set by TCRdb, not the authors. This sample is represented by around 570,000 distinct CDR3 sequences; 20% of them were singletons. About half of the sample lies in the top ten.

The investigation overall reported the following: Most expanded thyroid clonotypes (frequency above 0.001) were also found in blood, which suggests that blood repertoires may mirror thyroid immune responses. In validation, progression to ophthalmopathy was predicted by the model with almost 71% sensitivity and about 72% specificity, a median of approximately 7.1 months before onset. Sample size was not statistically predetermined, and investigators were not blinded to group allocation. A model built on a 13 V-J signature distinguished ophthalmopathy from stable hyperthyroidism, reaching roughly 88% sensitivity and approximately 83% specificity in cross-validation and 80%/75% in testing.

Sequencing was performed on blood. The sequence was obtained from a man aged 35 to 55 with Graves' ophthalmopathy. The sequence is built from TRBV7-8 and TRBJ2-6, with a weak D call of TRBD1 (6 bases match). The nucleotide sequence is TGTGCCAGCAGCAACAGGGCATCTGGGGCCAACGTCCTGACTTTC. Translation gives CASSNRASGANVLTF.